This is a list of T cell receptor beta chains from one sample in a study of blood T cell repertoires in COVID-19. TCRdb keeps only in-frame clones here, not all; method: immunoSEQ multiplex PCR. The sample lists over 250,000 clones; roughly 88% were seen once. The sample taken for sequencing was peripheral blood. Receptors were obtained from a woman in her 30s with acute or convalescent COVID-19. CDR3s include the opening cysteine and the closing phenylalanine or tryptophan. The D gene is left open where the match is weak. Some rows have no size entry. The others give once, few or many, or a class for an expanded clone.

J gene | V gene | clone size | D gene | CDR3 DNA | CDR3 protein
TRBJ1-2 | TRBV10-3 | . | . | TGTGCCATCAGTGATTTGGGAGGAGGCTACACCTTC | CAISDLGGGYTF
TRBJ1-4 | TRBV5-6 | . | TRBD1 | TGTGCCAGCAGCTTTGGGACAGGGGTGCCTGAAAAACTGTTTTTT | CASSFGTGVPEKLFF
TRBJ1-4 | TRBV30 | few | TRBD1 | TGTGCCTGGAGTCGACAGGGGAAGGAAAAACTGTTTTTT | CAWSRQGKEKLFF
TRBJ1-1 | TRBV29-1 | . | TRBD1 | TGCAGCGCCCGGACAGGGAACACTGAAGCTTTCTTT | CSARTGNTEAFF
TRBJ1-4 | TRBV29-1 | . | TRBD1 | TGCAGCGTGGTGGGACAGGCTGAAAAACTGTTTTTT | CSVVGQAEKLFF
TRBJ1-5 | TRBV7-9 | . | . | TGTGCCAGCAGCTTATCGGGGAATCAGCCCCAGCATTTT | CASSLSGNQPQHF
TRBJ2-1 | TRBV9 | . | . | TGTGCCAGCGCCCTGAATAGAGAGCAGTTCTTC | CASALNREQFF
TRBJ2-7 | TRBV7-9 | . | . | TGTGCCAGCAGCCAGGCAAGCGAGCAGTACTTC | CASSQASEQYF
TRBJ1-5 | TRBV19 | . | . | TGTGCCAGTAGAGGGGGTCCCGGAAATCAAGATTATAGCAATCAGCCCCAGCATTTT | CASRGGPGNQDYSNQPQHF
TRBJ2-6 | TRBV7-2 | . | . | TGTGCCAGCAGCTTACTCCTTCTTGGGGCCAACGTCCTGACTTTC | CASSLLLLGANVLTF
TRBJ1-6 | TRBV7-9 | once | . | TGTGCCAGCAGCTTAGCCAGCTCCTATAATTCACCCCTCCACTTT | CASSLASSYNSPLHF
TRBJ2-1 | TRBV11-2 | once | TRBD2 | TGTGCCAGCAGCTTAACCGGTGGTAGCGGGAGGGCCTCCTACAATGAGCAGTTCTTC | CASSLTGGSGRASYNEQFF
TRBJ1-1 | TRBV29-1 | . | TRBD1 | TGCAGCGTTGACGGAACAGGGGACGGCACTGAAGCTTTCTTT | CSVDGTGDGTEAFF
TRBJ1-1 | TRBV3-1/TRBV3-2 | . | . | TGTGCCAGCAGCCAAGTTTTAGGGGCCACTGAAGCTTTCTTT | CASSQVLGATEAFF
TRBJ1-3 | TRBV9 | . | . | TGTGCCAGCAGCGTAGATGTACTGACTGGAAACACCATATATTTT | CASSVDVLTGNTIYF
TRBJ2-7 | TRBV9 | . | . | TGTGCCAGCAGCGTAGGGGCGTCCTACGAGCAGTACTTC | CASSVGASYEQYF
TRBJ1-1 | TRBV5-1 | . | TRBD1 | TGCGCCAGCAGCTTGACCGGGACAGGGAACACTGAAGCTTTCTTT | CASSLTGTGNTEAFF
TRBJ2-2 | TRBV9 | . | . | TGTGCCAGCAGCCCACTCGCGGGGCAGAACACCGGGGAGCTGTTTTTT | CASSPLAGQNTGELFF
TRBJ2-5 | TRBV19 | . | TRBD1 | TGTGCCAGTAGGCCGGGACAGTCACCTCAAGAGACCCAGTACTTC | CASRPGQSPQETQYF
TRBJ1-2 | TRBV7-9 | many | . | TGTGCCAGCAGCTTAGTTGGACAACTTGGCTACACCTTC | CASSLVGQLGYTF
TRBJ1-6 | TRBV5-1 | once | TRBD1 | TGCGCCAGCAGGCCAGGGGGTCCCTATAATTCACCCCTCCACTTT | CASRPGGPYNSPLHF
TRBJ2-3 | TRBV5-8 | . | . | TGTGCCAGCAGCGCCACCCCACTACCGTTCCCCACAGATACGCAGTATTTT | CASSATPLPFPTDTQYF
TRBJ1-1 | TRBV5-6 | . | TRBD1 | TGTGCCAGCAGCACTGGACAGGGAACGACTGAAGCTTTCTTT | CASSTGQGTTEAFF
TRBJ1-3 | TRBV15 | . | . | TGTGCCACCAGCAGAGATCGCGGAAGCTCTGGAAACACCATATATTTT | CATSRDRGSSGNTIYF
TRBJ1-1 | TRBV19 | few | . | TGTGCCAGTAGTATAAGCCCATCTGGGGCAGCCATGAACACTGAAGCTTTCTTT | CASSISPSGAAMNTEAFF
TRBJ2-2 | TRBV2 | . | . | TGTGCCAGCAGTGACGTCAGGGGCGGCGGGGAGCTGTTTTTT | CASSDVRGGGELFF
TRBJ2-2 | TRBV6-2/TRBV6-3 | once | . | TGTGCCAGCAGTTACATAGGGAGGACGAACACCGGGGAGCTGTTTTTT | CASSYIGRTNTGELFF
TRBJ2-7 | TRBV24-1 | . | TRBD1 | TGTGCCACCAGTGACTCCGGGACAGGCTTCTACGAGCAGTACTTC | CATSDSGTGFYEQYF
TRBJ1-2 | TRBV7-9 | . | . | TGTGCCAGCAGCTTCGTCCAGGGTATAAGTGGCTACACCTTC | CASSFVQGISGYTF
TRBJ1-3 | TRBV21-1 | . | . | TGTGCCAGCAGCAATACTAGAACCTACCTAGGAAACACCATATATTTT | CASSNTRTYLGNTIYF
TRBJ2-1 | TRBV3-1/TRBV3-2 | . | TRBD2 | TGTGCCAGCAGCCAAGTTAGGCTAGCGGCGGGTCAAGGGCAGTTCTTC | CASSQVRLAAGQGQFF
TRBJ2-3 | TRBV27 | . | TRBD2 | TGTGCCAGCAGCCCCTACCCCCGGGACTACCCAGATACGCAGTATTTT | CASSPYPRDYPDTQYF
TRBJ1-4 | TRBV9 | many | . | TGTGCCAGCAGCGGGCCCTCATTGGGGGCGATTGAAAAACTGTTTTTT | CASSGPSLGAIEKLFF
TRBJ2-1 | TRBV19 | . | TRBD2 | TGTGCCACCGGTAGCGGGAGTAAGTACAATGAGCAGTTCTTC | CATGSGSKYNEQFF
TRBJ1-5 | TRBV7-2 | . | . | TGTGCCAGCAGCACCCGAGGCGGGAATCAGCCCCAGCATTTT | CASSTRGGNQPQHF
TRBJ2-5 | TRBV24-1 | . | TRBD2 | TGTGCCACCAGTGATAACCCGAAACTAGCGGGCCAAGAGACCCAGTACTTC | CATSDNPKLAGQETQYF
TRBJ2-3 | TRBV6-2/TRBV6-3 | . | . | TGTGCCAGCAGTTACCCAAGACTAGAGACGCAGTATTTT | CASSYPRLETQYF
TRBJ1-1 | TRBV6-5 | . | . | TGTGCCAGCAGTTATCGGAACACTGAAGCTTTCTTT | CASSYRNTEAFF
TRBJ2-7 | TRBV19 | . | . | TGTGCCAGTAGTCCGGGATTCTACGAGCAGTACTTC | CASSPGFYEQYF
TRBJ2-3 | TRBV6-5 | . | . | TGTGCCAGCAGATCTACTCCGCTAGATACGCAGTATTTT | CASRSTPLDTQYF
TRBJ1-2 | TRBV19 | . | . | TGTGCCAGTAGTTTGGCAGGGTGGAAGGGCTACACCTTC | CASSLAGWKGYTF
TRBJ1-5 | TRBV4-3 | once | . | TGCGCCAGCAGCCAAGATCTTAGCAATCAGCCCCAGCATTTT | CASSQDLSNQPQHF
TRBJ2-7 | TRBV29-1 | . | . | TGCAGCGTGGGGGCAGCAAACTACGAGCAGTACTTC | CSVGAANYEQYF